The 27 T cell receptor beta chains below come from one sample, sequenced in a study of T cells after yellow fever vaccination. TCRdb reprocessed the 5' RACE reads via MiXCR and lists one record per CDR3 protein. The sample records about 550,000 distinct CDR3 sequences, around 21% being singletons. Sequences were derived from PBMCs, sampled 15 days after the yellow fever booster vaccination. Source of these receptors: a man aged 25-45 years who received the YFV17D yellow fever vaccine.

This clonotype appeared many times. The chain carries TRBV12-3 or TRBV12-4 and TRBJ2-5; D may correspond to TRBD1 or TRBD2 (6 bases each). The V and J ends lost 4 bases and 6 bases respectively, with 15 bases between them. CDR3 length: 14 residues. The CDR3 region has the DNA TGTGCCAGCAGTTCAGGGGACTCCTCGAAGACCCAGTACTTC. Residues: CASSSGDSSKTQYF.

This clonotype was seen more than once but under ten times. V is TRBV20-1 and J is TRBJ1-1; possibly TRBD1 for D (6 bases). V was trimmed by 4 bases and J by 7 bases, leaving 19 bases between them. CDR3 length: 14 residues. Germline V gives CDR1 DFQATT, CDR2 SNEGSKA (reference sequence). Here the CDR3 reads CSANRAAGTGEAFF. The CDR3 DNA is TGCAGTGCTAACAGGGCTGCAGGGACGGGTGAAGCTTTCTTT.

The chain employs TRBV15 and TRBJ1-1; D is uncertain. The CDR3 has 15 residues. CDR1 and CDR2 (germline): LNHNV, YYDKDF (reference sequence). V gave up 1 base and J gave up 1 base, with 10 bases separating them. CDR3 in amino acids: CATSRVGYSNTEAFF. Here the CDR3 DNA reads TGTGCCACCAGCAGAGTGGGGTATTCGAACACTGAAGCTTTCTTT.

This clonotype was observed a handful of times. This chain joins TRBV5-1 and TRBJ2-3; D unresolved. This CDR3 has 14 residues. V lost 0 bases and J lost 6, with 11 bases in between. Germline lookup yields CDR1 SGHRS and CDR2 YFSETQ. The CDR3, as DNA: TGCGCCAGCAGCTTGGACTATCTATTCGATACGCAGTATTTT. Protein: CASSLDYLFDTQYF. Combining the CDR3 with reference TRBV5-1 and TRBJ2-3 gives the whole variable domain KAGVTQTPRYLIKTRGQQVTLSCSPISGHRSVSWYQQTPGQGLQFLFEYFSETQRNKGNFPGRFSGRQFSNSRSEMNVSTLELGDSALYLCASSLDYLFDTQYFGPGTRLTVL.

This chain connects TRBV3-1 to TRBJ2-1, with 9 bases that match TRBD1. The CDR3 has 16 residues. The germline V gene encodes CDR1 LGHDT and CDR2 YNNKEL (reference sequence). With 4 bases clipped from V and 6 bases from J, the junction kept 10 bases outside the gene matches. CDR3 loop: CASSRLPGQGTNEQFF. CDR3 in DNA: TGTGCCAGCAGCCGCTTACCGGGACAGGGAACCAATGAGCAGTTCTTC.

This clonotype was found a few times. This chain connects TRBV29-1 to TRBJ2-3; D is unclear. CDR1 and CDR2 from the germline V gene are SQVTM and ANQGSEA. V was clipped by 1 base and J by 0 bases, with 17 bases between them. The CDR3 is 17 residues long. The CDR3 sequence: CSVEGVGAATSTDTQYF. CDR3 DNA: TGCAGCGTTGAAGGGGTTGGAGCTGCTACTAGCACAGATACGCAGTATTTT.

The chain combines TRBV19 with TRBJ2-2; D is uncertain. The CDR3 is 15 amino acids. Germline CDR1 reads LNHDA; CDR2 reads SQIVND (reference sequence). V lost 3 bases and J 1 base, leaving 9 bases between the germline ends. The DNA of the CDR3 is TGTGCCAGTAGTATTCACACTTTGAACACCGGGGAGCTGTTTTTT. It encodes CASSIHTLNTGELFF. Filled out from reference TRBV19 and TRBJ2-2, the complete variable domain reads DGGITQSPKYLFRKEGQNVTLSCEQNLNHDAMYWYRQDPGQGLRLIYYSQIVNDFQKGDIAEGYSVSREKKESFPLTVTSAQKNPTAFYLCASSIHTLNTGELFFGEGSRLTVL.

The chain recombines TRBV7-3 with TRBJ2-3, with TRBD2 matching over 8 bases. Germline assignment: CDR1 SGHTA and CDR2 FQGTGA. The ends lost 7 bases at V and 4 bases at J; junction bases unmatched: 10. The CDR3 loop spans 15 amino acids. The CDR3 DNA is TGTGCCAGCAACCGGGGGTTAGCGGGACCAGATACGCAGTATTTT. Residues: CASNRGLAGPDTQYF.

This clonotype has more than one count but fewer than ten. Here the CDR3 DNA reads TGCAGTGCTAGTTATTACAATGAGCAGTTCTTC. It specifies CSASYYNEQFF. The chain joins TRBV20-1 to TRBJ2-1, with D unclear. The CDR3 runs 11 residues. The germline V gene has CDR1 DFQATT and CDR2 SNEGSKA (reference sequence). Trimming stripped 3 bases from V and 4 bases from J, with 4 bases between.

This clonotype has a handful of counts. For the CDR3, the DNA is TGTGCCACCTCTCTAGCGGAGGGGACCGGGGAGCTGTTTTTT. Translated, it gives CATSLAEGTGELFF. This chain uses TRBV24-1 with TRBJ2-2; TRBD2 aligns across 7 bases. The junction had 8 bases not matched to a gene; V was cut back by 9 bases and J by 5 bases. The CDR3 has 14 amino acids. Germline assignment: CDR1 KGHDR and CDR2 SFDVKD.

This clonotype came up a few times. This CDR3 is CASSLGLAGGSQETQYF. The CDR3 DNA follows: TGTGCCAGCAGCTTAGGTTTAGCGGGAGGGTCCCAAGAGACCCAGTACTTC. This chain links TRBV7-2 with TRBJ2-5; 11 bases match TRBD2. Germline lookup yields CDR1 SGHTA and CDR2 FQGNSA. The CDR3 is 17 amino acids. Trimming took 1 base from V and 1 from J; bases not matched to a gene: 5.

This clonotype was counted at least ten times. This sequence joins TRBV27 and TRBJ2-7, with a tentative D call TRBD1 (6 bases). The V end was cut by 8 bases, the J end by 1 base, with 18 bases between. The germline CDR1 and CDR2 sequences are MNHEY and SMNVEV (reference sequence). The CDR3 has 15 amino acids. The CDR3 nucleotides read TGTGCCAGCGCAGAAACCGGGACACCTTCCTACGAGCAGTACTTC. Translating it yields CASAETGTPSYEQYF.

The rearrangement links TRBV9 to TRBJ2-1; 7 bases align to TRBD1. The germline V gene has CDR1 SGDLS and CDR2 YYNGEE. V was pared by 2 bases and J by 4 bases, with 3 bases of the junction left unmatched. The CDR3 is 14 amino acids. Here the CDR3 reads CASSVGDRYNEQFF. The CDR3 bases are TGTGCCAGCAGCGTCGGGGACAGATACAATGAGCAGTTCTTC.

The rearrangement links TRBV20-1 to TRBJ2-3, with TRBD2 as a possible D gene (5 bases). V lost 5 bases and J lost 2, with 14 bases in between. CDR1 and CDR2 (germline): DFQATT, SNEGSKA (reference sequence). The CDR3 loop spans 14 amino acids. The CDR3 DNA sequence: TGCAGTGCTTATCGGACTCCTTCCACAGATACGCAGTATTTT. Translated: CSAYRTPSTDTQYF.

The sample holds a few counts of this clonotype. This rearrangement joins TRBV20-1 to TRBJ2-5; D not certain. The CDR3 contains 10 residues. Between the trimmed V and J ends, which lost 5 bases and 9 bases, there was a span of 10 bases. Germline CDR1 reads DFQATT; CDR2 reads SNEGSKA (reference sequence). The CDR3 nucleotides read TGCAGTGCTTACTATAAGGCCCAGTACTTC. Translation gives CSAYYKAQYF.

This clonotype appeared a few times. This chain connects TRBV10-3 to TRBJ2-5; D may be TRBD2 (6 bases). This CDR3 region has 16 residues. CDR1 is ENHRY, CDR2 SYGVKD, per germline. The V and J ends lost 4 bases and 0 bases respectively, with 15 bases between them. The CDR3 protein is CAISAGPAGNQETQYF. The CDR3 DNA is TGTGCCATCAGTGCTGGCCCCGCGGGAAACCAAGAGACCCAGTACTTC.

This clonotype was counted only a few times. V is TRBV2 and J is TRBJ2-3; no clear D gene. The CDR3 has 16 residues. Germline V CDR1 and CDR2: SNHLY, FYNNEI. V lost 3 bases and J lost 2, with 15 bases in between. As DNA, the CDR3 is TGTGCCAGCAGTGAGATGGTTAGCAGGACCACAGATACGCAGTATTTT. This codes for CASSEMVSRTTDTQYF.

This clonotype was seen repeatedly, ten times or more. The chain is built from TRBV15 and TRBJ2-1, with D hard to call. V shed 1 base and J shed 4 bases, with 5 bases lying between them. There are 13 residues in the CDR3. Germline-derived CDR1 and CDR2 are LNHNV and YYDKDF (reference sequence). CDR3 loop: CATSRGSYNEQFF. For the CDR3, the DNA is TGTGCCACCAGCAGAGGCAGTTACAATGAGCAGTTCTTC.

This chain uses TRBV4-2 with TRBJ2-3; 11 positions match TRBD1. Looked up from germline, CDR1 is LGHNA and CDR2 is YNFKEQ. The CDR3 has 16 residues. Losses at the gene ends were 1 base for V and 4 bases for J; bases not matched to a gene: 4. The chain's CDR3 is CASSQVPGQGADTQYF. The CDR3 DNA follows: TGTGCCAGCAGCCAAGTTCCGGGACAGGGGGCAGATACGCAGTATTTT.

This clonotype was detected a few times. For the CDR3, the DNA is TGTGCCAGCAGCTCTCCCCCGGTGGGGAACATTCAGTACTTC. This codes for CASSSPPVGNIQYF. This chain joins TRBV7-2 and TRBJ2-4; no clear D. Trimming pared 4 bases from V and 7 bases from J, leaving 14 bases between. Germline V gene data show CDR1 as SGHTA and CDR2 as FQGNSA. The CDR3 loop spans 14 amino acids. Variable domain in full (rest from reference TRBV7-2 and TRBJ2-4): GAGVSQSPSNKVTEKGKDVELRCDPISGHTALYWYRQSLGQGLEFLIYFQGNSAPDKSGLPSDRFSAERTGGSVSTLTIQRTQQEDSAVYLCASSSPPVGNIQYFGAGTRLSVL.

CDR3 residues: CASSLVGLAVNEQFF. The DNA of the CDR3 is TGTGCCAGCAGCTTAGTTGGACTAGCGGTCAATGAGCAGTTCTTC. The chain couples TRBV13 to TRBJ2-1, with 10 bases matching TRBD2. The V gene end was trimmed by 1 base and the J gene end by 6 bases; junction bases not matched to a gene: 3. This CDR3 has 15 residues. Germline V gene sequence: CDR1 PRHDT, CDR2 FYEKMQ (reference sequence).

V usage is TRBV7-9 and J usage is TRBJ1-4; D gene ambiguous. V lost 6 bases, J lost 7 bases, and 12 bases lay in between. CDR3 length: 13 residues. Germline CDR1 SEHNR, CDR2 FQNEAQ (reference sequence). In nucleotides, the CDR3 is TGTGCCAGCAGTCCCCTCCCCGGTGAAAAACTGTTTTTT. Translated: CASSPLPGEKLFF.

This clonotype was counted between two and nine times. The rearrangement uses TRBV2 and TRBJ1-5; 7 bases map to TRBD1. The CDR3 loop spans 14 amino acids. Germline CDR1 SNHLY, CDR2 FYNNEI. The ends lost 6 bases at V and 6 bases at J; junction bases unmatched: 8. CDR3 protein: CASSEGTVGQPQHF. Written as DNA, the CDR3 is TGTGCCAGCAGCGAGGGGACAGTCGGTCAGCCCCAGCATTTT.

This clonotype was counted a few times. The chain uses TRBV10-3 and TRBJ2-2; TRBD2 is a possible D gene (8 bases). Between the trimmed V and J ends, which lost 3 bases and 4 bases, there was a span of 24 bases. The germline gives CDR1 ENHRY, CDR2 SYGVKD. The CDR3 totals 19 residues. The CDR3 is CAISDQRGLAGLRTGELFF. The CDR3 nucleotides read TGTGCCATCAGTGATCAGAGGGGGCTAGCGGGTCTTCGCACCGGGGAGCTGTTTTTT.

The chain uses TRBV5-1 and TRBJ2-2, with D perhaps matching TRBD2 (5 bases). Germline CDR1 SGHRS, CDR2 YFSETQ. V was cut by 4 bases and J by 0 bases, with 13 bases left in between. The CDR3 runs to 16 residues. DNA of the CDR3: TGCGCCAGCAGCCCGCGGGTCACAGCGAACACCGGGGAGCTGTTTTTT. Amino acid sequence: CASSPRVTANTGELFF.

This clonotype was detected only a few times. V and J are TRBV5-1 and TRBJ2-7; TRBD1 matches at 7 bases. The V segment lost 5 bases and the J segment 0 bases; nucleotides outside the gene matches: 11. The CDR3 extends over 16 amino acids. Germline V gene sequence: CDR1 SGHRS, CDR2 YFSETQ. CDR3 nucleotide sequence: TGCGCCAGCAGTCGTTCCTCCGGGACAGTCTCCTACGAGCAGTACTTC. Amino acid sequence: CASSRSSGTVSYEQYF.

This clonotype has only a few counts. This chain links TRBV5-1 with TRBJ2-1; D possibly corresponds to TRBD2 (6 bases). The CDR3 length is 16 residues. The ends were cut back, 4 bases at V and 0 bases at J, with 14 bases in the middle. Germline V gene sequence: CDR1 SGHRS, CDR2 YFSETQ. In DNA, the CDR3 is TGCGCCAGCAGCCCGCGGGCGGGGACCTCCTACAATGAGCAGTTCTTC. Translating it yields CASSPRAGTSYNEQFF.